The TCR beta chain under discussion was sequenced for a study of OX40 agonist ivuxolimab in advanced cancers. Study summary: Patients received the agonistic anti-OX40 (CD134) antibody ivuxolimab. The eligibility criteria allowed prior anti-PD-1, anti-PD-L1 or anti-CTLA-4 therapy, and around 40% had some. Overall study findings and caveats: The study did not work out the antigen specificity of the expanded peripheral T cells.

The CDR3 totals 13 residues. The junction had 2 bases not matched to a gene; V was cut back by 6 bases and J by 4 bases. In germline, CDR1 is MDHEN, CDR2 SYDVKM. It was autoimmune disease history or systemic immunosuppression that excluded patients. On this clone itself: Its matching antigen is unknown.

Clones were sequenced by immunoSEQ multiplex PCR, and TCRdb holds only the in-frame ones, with some missing. The sample includes approximately 67,000 clones, approximately 84% of them seen just once. Sample: CD4+ or CD8+ T cells sorted from blood, taken in a trial of the OX40 agonist ivuxolimab. This sequence was found in an adult with an advanced solid tumor such as melanoma, head and neck, liver or kidney cancer. This rearrangement joins TRBV28 to TRBJ2-1; TRBD1 agrees at 8 bases. CDR3 DNA sequence: TGTGCCAGCAGCCGGACAGGGTACAATGAGCAGTTCTTC. Translation: CASSRTGYNEQFF. Variable domain in full (rest from reference TRBV28 and TRBJ2-1): DVKVTQSSRYLVKRTGEKVFLECVQDMDHENMFWYRQDPGLGLRLIYFSYDVKMKEKGDIPEGYSVSREKKERFSLILESASTNQTSMYLCASSRTGYNEQFFGPGTRLTVL.